The 13 T cell receptor beta chains reported below all come from one sample, sequenced in a study of T cell responses to AZD1222 COVID-19 vaccine. Profiled with immunoSEQ multiplex PCR; TCRdb holds only in-frame clones, not every one. The sample yields approximately 80,000 clones, about 90% seen once. Source: peripheral blood, taken on day 0 of AZD1222 vaccination. These receptors were collected from an adult in good health.

The chain employs TRBV7-9 and TRBJ1-5; 7 positions agree with TRBD1. Losses at the gene ends were 0 bases for V and 4 bases for J; bases not matched to a gene: 0. CDR1 is SEHNR and CDR2 is FQNEAQ in the germline V gene (reference sequence). The CDR3 extends over 14 amino acids. The CDR3 sequence is CASSLAQGNQPQHF. In DNA, the CDR3 is TGTGCCAGCAGCTTAGCACAGGGGAATCAGCCCCAGCATTTT.

This rearrangement joins TRBV5-1 to TRBJ2-7; D may be TRBD1 (6 bases). Per the germline V gene, CDR1 is SGHRS and CDR2 is YFSETQ. The CDR3 length is 16 residues. The ends were cut back, 2 bases at V and 5 bases at J, with 20 bases in the middle. The CDR3 reads CASSFGTPGRGNEQYF. The DNA of the CDR3 is TGCGCCAGCAGCTTTGGCACCCCCGGCAGGGGTAACGAGCAGTACTTC.

The chain joins TRBV6-5 to TRBJ1-1; 10 bases are a match to TRBD1. Germline V gives CDR1 MNHEY, CDR2 SVGAGI. V lost 5 bases to trimming and J lost 11 bases; unmatched junction nucleotides: 11. The CDR3 has 14 amino acids. CDR3 residues: CASSNDRGRVGAFF. The CDR3, as DNA: TGTGCCAGCAGTAACGACAGGGGGCGAGTCGGGGCTTTCTTT.

The V gene is TRBV7-2, the J gene TRBJ1-4; 8 positions match TRBD1. This CDR3 comprises 17 residues. Germline CDR1 reads SGHTA; CDR2 reads FQGNSA. The V segment lost 4 bases and the J segment 5 bases; nucleotides outside the gene matches: 12. The CDR3: CASSSWAAGGGNEKLFF. CDR3 coding DNA: TGTGCCAGCAGCTCATGGGCTGCAGGGGGCGGGAATGAAAAACTGTTTTTT.

In DNA, the CDR3 is TGTGCCAGCAGCTCCCGCGGACCGCCCTCTTACACAGATACGCAGTATTTT. Amino acids: CASSSRGPPSYTDTQYF. The chain links TRBV7-3 to TRBJ2-3; no clear D. V lost 4 bases and J lost 2, with 19 bases in between. The CDR3 spans 17 residues. Per the germline V gene, CDR1 is SGHTA and CDR2 is FQGTGA.

The chain recombines TRBV6-5 with TRBJ2-1; possibly TRBD2 for D (5 bases). V lost 5 bases and J lost 5, with 10 bases in between. This CDR3 region has 13 residues. The V gene's germline CDR1 is MNHEY and CDR2 SVGAGI. Here the CDR3 reads CASSPGVHNEQFF. The CDR3 DNA reads as TGTGCCAGCAGTCCCGGGGTCCACAATGAGCAGTTCTTC.

This rearrangement joins TRBV6-1 to TRBJ1-2; D is perhaps TRBD1 (6 bases). Germline-derived CDR1 and CDR2 are MNHNS and SASEGT. V was clipped by 2 bases and J by 5 bases, with 18 bases between them. CDR3 length equals 16 residues. The CDR3 coding sequence is TGTGCCAGCAGTGAATTTCCAGGGGCCGTTGGGTATGGCTACACCTTC. This codes for CASSEFPGAVGYGYTF.

This chain joins TRBV27 and TRBJ1-1; D is uncertain. V was pared by 5 bases and J by 6 bases, with 7 bases between. This CDR3 spans 11 amino acids. Germline V lookup: CDR1 MNHEY, CDR2 SMNVEV (reference sequence). Here the CDR3 reads CASSGPSEAFF. CDR3 DNA: TGTGCCAGCAGTGGCCCCTCTGAAGCTTTCTTT.

This sequence joins TRBV29-1 and TRBJ2-3; D gene uncertain. The germline V and J ends were trimmed by 6 bases and 3 bases, with 16 bases remaining between them. Germline CDR1 is SQVTM and CDR2 is ANQGSEA. The CDR3 is 14 amino acids. CDR3 residues: CSVAIDRATDTQYF. The CDR3 nucleotides read TGCAGCGTGGCCATTGATAGGGCTACAGATACGCAGTATTTT.

The chain recombines TRBV11-3 with TRBJ2-5; D is unclear. Germline V lookup: CDR1 SGHNT, CDR2 YENEEA. The CDR3 is 14 amino acids. Trimming took off 1 base at V and 3 bases at J, with 9 bases between the two ends. The CDR3 loop is CASSLGLGKETQYF. In DNA form, the CDR3 reads TGTGCCAGCAGCTTAGGGCTGGGGAAAGAGACCCAGTACTTC. Supplemented by reference TRBV11-3 and TRBJ2-5, the full variable domain reads EAGVVQSPRYKIIEKKQPVAFWCNPISGHNTLYWYLQNLGQGPELLIRYENEEAVDDSQLPKDRFSAERLKGVDSTLKIQPAELGDSAVYLCASSLGLGKETQYFGPGTRLLVL.

Only a few counts were recorded for this clone. This sequence joins TRBV18 and TRBJ1-2, with 7 nucleotides matching TRBD1. Germline V gives CDR1 KGHSH, CDR2 LQKENI. The CDR3 spans 14 residues. With V trimmed by 6 bases and J by 4 bases, 8 bases remained unmatched. DNA of the CDR3: TGTGCCAGCTCCGACGCCGACAGGGTCTATGGCTACACCTTC. Translating gives CASSDADRVYGYTF.

The rearrangement uses TRBV11-3 and TRBJ2-5, with 10 bases identical to TRBD2. This CDR3 has 18 residues. Trimming at V came to 0 bases and at J to 3 bases, leaving 10 bases not matched to a gene. Germline CDR1 and CDR2: SGHNT and YENEEA. The CDR3, as DNA: TGTGCCAGCAGCTTAGATCAAGTAGCGGGGGGACGAAAAGAGACCCAGTACTTC. Its translation: CASSLDQVAGGRKETQYF.

This chain links TRBV13 with TRBJ1-2; D might be TRBD1 (6 bases). Germline lookup yields CDR1 PRHDT and CDR2 FYEKMQ (reference sequence). This CDR3 contains 15 residues. The V gene lost 5 bases and the J gene lost 0 bases, with 13 bases spanning the gap. CDR3 region: CASSNRARTNYGYTF. CDR3 bases: TGTGCCAGCAGCAACAGGGCTCGAACTAACTATGGCTACACCTTC.